These T cell receptor beta chains were read from a single sample in a study of shared clonotypes between healthy human individuals. Method: immunoSEQ multiplex PCR; TCRdb's copy keeps in-frame clones and lacks some. The sample shows about 490,000 clones, about 85% of them seen only once. Sequenced: PBMCs. The source of these receptors is a middle-aged woman in good health. Some clones in this sample may be carry-over from other donors' samples. The conserved cysteine and the conserved F or W are not part of the CDR3 here. Clone size is not always given. Where it is, it says once, few, many or a class for expanded clones.

v_call: TRBV28; clone_size: -; j_call: TRBJ2-7; cdr3_aa: ASSSGTARYEQY
v_call: TRBV28; clone_size: -; j_call: TRBJ2-5; cdr3_aa: ASSLTRETQY
v_call: TRBV18; clone_size: -; j_call: TRBJ1-1; cdr3_aa: ASSPLQGEDTEAF
v_call: TRBV18; clone_size: -; j_call: TRBJ2-3; cdr3_aa: ASSPYTDTDTQY
v_call: TRBV29-1; clone_size: -; j_call: TRBJ1-2; cdr3_aa: SVEYHNYGYT
v_call: TRBV7-6; clone_size: -; j_call: TRBJ2-1; cdr3_aa: ASSTITGSAPYEQF
v_call: TRBV7-8; clone_size: -; j_call: TRBJ2-7; cdr3_aa: ASGVTWDPYEQY
v_call: TRBV30; clone_size: -; j_call: TRBJ2-5; cdr3_aa: AWQDRETQY
v_call: TRBV2; clone_size: -; j_call: TRBJ2-7; cdr3_aa: ATGPYLAEQY
v_call: TRBV5-6; clone_size: -; j_call: TRBJ2-2; cdr3_aa: ASSLAGTRNTGELF
v_call: TRBV4-1; clone_size: -; j_call: TRBJ1-5; cdr3_aa: AGSRDPNQPQH
v_call: TRBV28; clone_size: -; j_call: TRBJ1-3; cdr3_aa: ASRSLAKSSGNTIY
v_call: TRBV27; clone_size: -; j_call: TRBJ2-6; cdr3_aa: ASSQIRDSFSGANVLT
v_call: TRBV9; clone_size: -; j_call: TRBJ2-1; cdr3_aa: ASSPRTSGSYNEQF
v_call: TRBV27; clone_size: -; j_call: TRBJ2-1; cdr3_aa: ASSLGQDYNEQF
v_call: TRBV6-1; clone_size: -; j_call: TRBJ2-7; cdr3_aa: ASSARQGEQY
v_call: TRBV9; clone_size: -; j_call: TRBJ1-1; cdr3_aa: ASSPRTGLNTEAF
v_call: TRBV5-5; clone_size: -; j_call: TRBJ2-2; cdr3_aa: ASSPGTGRNTGELF
v_call: TRBV7-9; clone_size: -; j_call: TRBJ2-1; cdr3_aa: ASSSVGSIYNEQF
v_call: TRBV10-3; clone_size: -; j_call: TRBJ2-7; cdr3_aa: AISERILAGSYEQY
v_call: TRBV1; clone_size: -; j_call: TRBJ2-5; cdr3_aa: TSSQDSLTSPETQY
v_call: TRBV28; clone_size: -; j_call: TRBJ2-7; cdr3_aa: ASSFLGLGNYEQY
v_call: TRBV11-2; clone_size: -; j_call: TRBJ2-3; cdr3_aa: ASSLDGPSRQGTDTQY
v_call: TRBV2; clone_size: -; j_call: TRBJ1-4; cdr3_aa: ASSSTGRNEKLF
v_call: TRBV29-1; clone_size: -; j_call: TRBJ2-1; cdr3_aa: SVEAPLAGRIYNEQF
v_call: TRBV7-3; clone_size: -; j_call: TRBJ2-5; cdr3_aa: ASSRGGGAEETQY
v_call: TRBV5-1; clone_size: -; j_call: TRBJ2-2; cdr3_aa: ASSLVLAENTGELF
v_call: TRBV6-4; clone_size: many; j_call: TRBJ2-3; cdr3_aa: ASSGDSTDTQY
v_call: TRBV7-3; clone_size: -; j_call: TRBJ2-1; cdr3_aa: ASSLNSLNEQF
v_call: TRBV27; clone_size: -; j_call: TRBJ2-4; cdr3_aa: ASRGGRELDIQY
v_call: TRBV28; clone_size: -; j_call: TRBJ1-4; cdr3_aa: ASTSPGERATNEKLF
v_call: TRBV6-1; clone_size: -; j_call: TRBJ2-3; cdr3_aa: ASSLRTGITDTQY
v_call: TRBV9; clone_size: once; j_call: TRBJ2-2; cdr3_aa: ASSATGTGELF
v_call: TRBV5-4; clone_size: -; j_call: TRBJ1-2; cdr3_aa: ASTPTGTPIDGYT
v_call: TRBV18; clone_size: -; j_call: TRBJ2-1; cdr3_aa: ASSPSLRDEQF
v_call: TRBV29-1; clone_size: -; j_call: TRBJ2-7; cdr3_aa: SIRQGSNEQY
v_call: TRBV11-2; clone_size: -; j_call: TRBJ1-4; cdr3_aa: ASSLDQGVGEKLF
v_call: TRBV30; clone_size: -; j_call: TRBJ1-6; cdr3_aa: AWKRNSPLH
v_call: TRBV4-3; clone_size: -; j_call: TRBJ2-3; cdr3_aa: ASSQKAIRADTQY
v_call: TRBV28; clone_size: -; j_call: TRBJ2-1; cdr3_aa: ASSAAGGQPHNEQF
v_call: TRBV5-4; clone_size: -; j_call: TRBJ2-7; cdr3_aa: ASSLPGTRVYEQY
v_call: TRBV6-1; clone_size: few; j_call: TRBJ1-1; cdr3_aa: ASCRQGSWTEAF
v_call: TRBV27; clone_size: few; j_call: TRBJ2-1; cdr3_aa: ASSLYGRRGPGNNEQF
v_call: TRBV28; clone_size: -; j_call: TRBJ2-7; cdr3_aa: ASSNSGNSYEQY
v_call: TRBV7-3; clone_size: -; j_call: TRBJ1-1; cdr3_aa: ASSLTFSGTGTEAF
v_call: TRBV6-6; clone_size: -; j_call: TRBJ2-7; cdr3_aa: ASSPGLAGAYEQY
v_call: TRBV15; clone_size: -; j_call: TRBJ1-2; cdr3_aa: ATSRDRAPLLYGYT
v_call: TRBV19; clone_size: few; j_call: TRBJ2-1; cdr3_aa: ASSIVAAGAYNEQF
v_call: TRBV27; clone_size: -; j_call: TRBJ2-7; cdr3_aa: ASSLAIAYEQY
v_call: TRBV19; clone_size: -; j_call: TRBJ2-7; cdr3_aa: ASSIAGSVYEQY